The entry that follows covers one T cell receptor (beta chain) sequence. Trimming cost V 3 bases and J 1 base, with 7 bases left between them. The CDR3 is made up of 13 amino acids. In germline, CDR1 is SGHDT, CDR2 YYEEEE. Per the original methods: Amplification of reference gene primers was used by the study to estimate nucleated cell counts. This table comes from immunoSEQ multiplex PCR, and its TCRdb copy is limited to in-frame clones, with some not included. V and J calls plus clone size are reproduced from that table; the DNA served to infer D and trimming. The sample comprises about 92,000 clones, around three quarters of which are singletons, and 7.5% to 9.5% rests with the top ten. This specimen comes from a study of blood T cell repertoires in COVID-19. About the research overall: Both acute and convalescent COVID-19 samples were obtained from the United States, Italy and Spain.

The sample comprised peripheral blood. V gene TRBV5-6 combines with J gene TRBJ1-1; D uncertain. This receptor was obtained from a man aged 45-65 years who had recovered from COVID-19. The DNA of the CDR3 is TGTGCCAGCAGCTCACGAGGGAACACTGAAGCTTTCTTT. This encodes CASSSRGNTEAFF. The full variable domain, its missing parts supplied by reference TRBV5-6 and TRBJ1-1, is DAGVTQSPTHLIKTRGQQVTLRCSPKSGHDTVSWYQQALGQGPQFIFQYYEEEERQRGNFPDRFSGHQFPNYSSELNVNALLLGDSALYLCASSSRGNTEAFFGQGTRLTVV.